This T cell receptor beta chain was retrieved from a study of radiation and T cells in renal cell carcinoma. This clone was detected only once. The table came from immunoSEQ multiplex PCR; TCRdb's copy has only in-frame clones and leaves some out. The sample includes some 130,000 clones, about 81% of them seen just once. V was trimmed by 5 bases and J by 4 bases, leaving 6 bases between them. The CDR3 is made up of 11 amino acids. Germline loops: CDR1 KGHSH, CDR2 LQKENI. The time point: blood 2 weeks post-SBRT. Documented treatment: 15 Gy SBRT to primary tumor, nephrectomy 4 weeks later. The V and J genes are TRBV18 and TRBJ2-7, with unresolved D. The TCR sequence derives from a woman in her fifties or sixties with renal cell carcinoma. The sample was blood, taken from a patient whose treatment included radiotherapy and nephrectomy. CDR3 residues: CASSVEYEQYF. The CDR3 coding sequence is TGTGCCAGCTCAGTAGAATACGAGCAGTACTTC.